This T cell receptor beta chain was identified in a study of cytomegalovirus exposure and HLA in healthy donors. Points on this clone: Its antigen is not known.

Between the trimmed V and J ends, which lost 0 bases and 5 bases, there was a span of 14 bases. CDR3 length: 15 residues. The V gene's germline CDR1 is SGDLS and CDR2 YYNGEE. Study-wide results and caveats: Fewer N-insertions (relative to the 666-donor mean) were reportedly seen in an Asian-associated ancestry cluster in a later analysis. Overall, approximately 150 TCR beta chains were annotated as cytomegalovirus-associated. Later analysis identified several of the most significant clusters that appeared linked to common viral pathogens.

60 Vbeta and 13 Jbeta primers were used in PCR. Data came from immunoSEQ multiplex PCR; TCRdb stores just in-frame clones and leaves some out. The table lists approximately 190,000 clones, 81% of them singletons, with roughly 3.6% in the top ten. Sample: PBMCs. The chain uses TRBV9 and TRBJ2-5, with D tentatively TRBD1 (6 bases). The clonotype was recovered from a man aged 40-50 years in good health and CMV-seropositive. CDR3 protein: CASSVATGSDETQYF. The CDR3 bases are TGTGCCAGCAGCGTAGCTACAGGGTCGGATGAGACCCAGTACTTC.